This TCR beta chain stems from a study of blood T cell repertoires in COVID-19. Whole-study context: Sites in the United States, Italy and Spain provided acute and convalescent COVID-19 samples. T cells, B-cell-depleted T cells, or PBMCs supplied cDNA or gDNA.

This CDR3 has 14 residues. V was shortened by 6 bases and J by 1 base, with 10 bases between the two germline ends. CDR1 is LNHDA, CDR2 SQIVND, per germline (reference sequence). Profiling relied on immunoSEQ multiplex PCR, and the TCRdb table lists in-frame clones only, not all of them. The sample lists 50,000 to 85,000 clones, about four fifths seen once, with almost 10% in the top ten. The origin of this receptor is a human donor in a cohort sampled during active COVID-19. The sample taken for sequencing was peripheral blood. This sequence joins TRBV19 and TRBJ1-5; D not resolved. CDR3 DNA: TGTGCCAGTAGGCAGGCTGGGAGCAATCAGCCCCAGCATTTT. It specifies CASRQAGSNQPQHF.